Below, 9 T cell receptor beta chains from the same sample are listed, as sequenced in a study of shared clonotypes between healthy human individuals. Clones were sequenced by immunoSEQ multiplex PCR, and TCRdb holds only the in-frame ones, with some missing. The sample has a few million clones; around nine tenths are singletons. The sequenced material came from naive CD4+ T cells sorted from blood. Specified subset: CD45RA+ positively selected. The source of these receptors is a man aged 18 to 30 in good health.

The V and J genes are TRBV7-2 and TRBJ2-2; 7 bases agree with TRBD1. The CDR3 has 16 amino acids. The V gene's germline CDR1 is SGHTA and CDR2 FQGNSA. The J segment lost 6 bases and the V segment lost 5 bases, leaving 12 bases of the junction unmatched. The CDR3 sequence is CASSGPTGRSAGELFF. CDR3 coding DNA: TGTGCCAGCAGCGGACCGACAGGGCGGTCGGCCGGGGAGCTGTTTTTT.

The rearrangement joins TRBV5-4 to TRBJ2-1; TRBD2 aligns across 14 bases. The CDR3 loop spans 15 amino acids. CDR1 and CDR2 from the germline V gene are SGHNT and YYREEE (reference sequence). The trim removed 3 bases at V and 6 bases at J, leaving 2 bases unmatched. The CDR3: CASSSGLAGVNEQFF. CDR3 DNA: TGTGCCAGCAGCTCGGGACTAGCGGGAGTCAATGAGCAGTTCTTC.

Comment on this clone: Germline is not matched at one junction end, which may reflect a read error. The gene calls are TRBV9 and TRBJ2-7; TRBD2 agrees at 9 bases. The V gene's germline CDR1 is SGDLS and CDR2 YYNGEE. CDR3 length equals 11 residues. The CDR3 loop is CASSVTSGFLF. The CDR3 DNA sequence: TGTGCCAGCAGCGTAACTAGCGGGTTCCTCTTC.

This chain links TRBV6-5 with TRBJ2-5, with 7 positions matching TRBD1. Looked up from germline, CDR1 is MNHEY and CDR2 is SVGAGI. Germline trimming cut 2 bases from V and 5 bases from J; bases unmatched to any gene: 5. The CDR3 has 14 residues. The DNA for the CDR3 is TGTGCCAGCAGTTACCAGGACAGGAGGGAGACCCAGTACTTC. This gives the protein CASSYQDRRETQYF.

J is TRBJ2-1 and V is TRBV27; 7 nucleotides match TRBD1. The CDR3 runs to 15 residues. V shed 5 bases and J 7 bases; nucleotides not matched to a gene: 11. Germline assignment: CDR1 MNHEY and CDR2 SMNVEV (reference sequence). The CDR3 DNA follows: TGTGCCAGCAGTACCTCCGGGACAGTGGGGAATGAGCAGTTCTTC. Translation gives CASSTSGTVGNEQFF.

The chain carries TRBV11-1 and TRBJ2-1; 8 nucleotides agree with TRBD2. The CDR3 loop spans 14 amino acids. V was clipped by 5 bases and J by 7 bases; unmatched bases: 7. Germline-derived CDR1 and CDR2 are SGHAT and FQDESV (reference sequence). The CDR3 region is CASSPRSGGNEQFF. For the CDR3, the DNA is TGTGCCAGCAGCCCGCGTTCGGGGGGGAATGAGCAGTTCTTC. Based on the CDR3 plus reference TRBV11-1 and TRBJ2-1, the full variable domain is EAEVAQSPRYKITEKSQAVAFWCDPISGHATLYWYRQILGQGPELLVQFQDESVVDDSQLPKDRFSAERLKGVDSTLKIQPAELGDSAMYLCASSPRSGGNEQFFGPGTRLTVL.

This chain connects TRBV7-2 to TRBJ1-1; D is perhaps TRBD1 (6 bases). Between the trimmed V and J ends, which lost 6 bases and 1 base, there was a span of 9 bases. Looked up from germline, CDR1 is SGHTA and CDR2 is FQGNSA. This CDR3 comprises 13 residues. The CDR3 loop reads CASRRGTNTEAFF. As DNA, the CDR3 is TGTGCCAGCAGGAGGGGGACGAACACTGAAGCTTTCTTT. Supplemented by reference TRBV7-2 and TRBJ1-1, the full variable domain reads GAGVSQSPSNKVTEKGKDVELRCDPISGHTALYWYRQSLGQGLEFLIYFQGNSAPDKSGLPSDRFSAERTGGSVSTLTIQRTQQEDSAVYLCASRRGTNTEAFFGQGTRLTVV.

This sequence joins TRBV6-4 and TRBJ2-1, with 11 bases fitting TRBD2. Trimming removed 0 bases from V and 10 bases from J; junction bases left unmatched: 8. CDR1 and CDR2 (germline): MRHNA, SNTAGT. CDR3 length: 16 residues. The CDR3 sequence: CASSDSGLAGRNEQFF. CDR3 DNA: TGTGCCAGCAGTGACTCCGGACTAGCGGGCCGGAACGAGCAGTTCTTC.

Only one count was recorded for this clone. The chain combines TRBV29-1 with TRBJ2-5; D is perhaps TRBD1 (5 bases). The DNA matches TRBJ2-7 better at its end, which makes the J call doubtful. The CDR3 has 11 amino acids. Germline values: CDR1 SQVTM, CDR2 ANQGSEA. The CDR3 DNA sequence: TGCAGCGGCGCTCAGGGATACGAGCAGTACTTC. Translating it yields CSGAQGYEQYF.